Each of the 11 T cell receptor beta chains below was sequenced from the same sample in a study of cytomegalovirus exposure and HLA in healthy donors. The table came from immunoSEQ multiplex PCR; TCRdb's copy has only in-frame clones and leaves some out. Of fewer than 400,000 clones detected, 86% appear once; the ten largest clones hold about 0.91%. The sequenced sample consisted of PBMCs. The source of these receptors is a woman younger than 35 in good health and CMV-seronegative.

V usage is TRBV4-3 and J usage is TRBJ2-7, with 7 bases fitting TRBD2. The V gene end was trimmed by 4 bases and the J gene end by 2 bases; junction bases not matched to a gene: 11. This CDR3 has 16 residues. Germline CDR1 reads LGHNA; CDR2 reads YSLEER. The CDR3 here is CASSPLPGTITYEQYF. Here the CDR3 DNA reads TGCGCCAGCAGCCCCCTCCCCGGGACTATAACCTACGAGCAGTACTTC.

The chain recombines TRBV7-7 with TRBJ2-7; 7 nucleotides align to TRBD1. Germline V gene data show CDR1 as SSHAT and CDR2 as FNYEAQ (reference sequence). The CDR3 runs to 14 residues. V was pared by 5 bases and J by 5 bases, with 9 bases of the junction left unmatched. CDR3 nucleotide sequence: TGTGCCAGCAGCCCCTCCGGGACAGACCACGAGCAGTACTTC. Protein product: CASSPSGTDHEQYF.

The V gene is TRBV6-5, the J gene TRBJ2-4; D remains unclear. CDR1 is MNHEY, CDR2 SVGAGI, per germline. V was clipped by 6 bases and J by 8 bases, with 17 bases between them. The CDR3 is made up of 14 amino acids. CDR3 protein: CASSTTATWDIQYF. The CDR3 DNA follows: TGTGCCAGCAGCACCACTGCGACATGGGACATTCAGTACTTC.

The rearrangement joins TRBV2 to TRBJ2-1; D might be TRBD2 (6 bases). The germline V gene encodes CDR1 SNHLY and CDR2 FYNNEI. This CDR3 spans 12 amino acids. V lost 3 bases, J lost 13 bases, and 13 bases lay in between. CDR3 loop: CASSEGGTSQFF. The CDR3 DNA reads TGTGCCAGCAGTGAGGGCGGGACTTCACAGTTCTTC.

The chain employs TRBV6-5 and TRBJ2-3, with a tentative D call TRBD1 (5 bases). V lost 4 bases and J 6 bases, leaving 14 bases between the germline ends. The V gene's germline CDR1 is MNHEY and CDR2 SVGAGI. The CDR3 length is 14 residues. The CDR3 sequence is CASSSMGGADTQYF. As DNA, the CDR3 is TGTGCCAGCAGTTCTATGGGTGGGGCTGATACGCAGTATTTT.

In DNA, the CDR3 is TGTGCCAGCAGCTTAGGAGCGGAACGCTCTGGAAACACCATATATTTT. Translation: CASSLGAERSGNTIYF. This chain connects TRBV7-8 to TRBJ1-3; D unclear. The CDR3 sequence is 16 residues long. Trimming cost V 1 base and J 0 bases, with 10 bases left between them. Germline V gene lookup returns CDR1 SGHVS and CDR2 FQNEAQ.

The J gene is TRBJ2-3, the V gene TRBV18; 8 nucleotides agree with TRBD2. The CDR3 extends over 24 amino acids. V gave up 1 base and J gave up 3 bases; unmatched junction bases: 30. Germline assignment: CDR1 KGHSH and CDR2 LQKENI. As DNA, the CDR3 is TGTGCCAGCTCACCACGTCAGAGAACAGCCGGAGCGGGAGAGGAGCTTCGTGGGACAGATACGCAGTATTTT. Its protein is CASSPRQRTAGAGEELRGTDTQYF.

The rearrangement uses TRBV5-1 and TRBJ2-1, with D uncertain. The V gene lost 0 bases and the J gene lost 5 bases, with 9 bases spanning the gap. The length of the CDR3 is 14 residues. The V gene's germline CDR1 is SGHRS and CDR2 YFSETQ. CDR3: CASSLDVHDNEQFF. CDR3 sequence (DNA): TGCGCCAGCAGCTTGGATGTCCATGACAATGAGCAGTTCTTC.

The V call is TRBV27, the J call TRBJ1-1; TRBD1 might be the D (5 bases). V was shortened by 6 bases and J by 1 base, with 9 bases between the two germline ends. Germline-derived CDR1 and CDR2 are MNHEY and SMNVEV (reference sequence). The CDR3 is made up of 13 amino acids. The chain's CDR3 is CASSPGQNTEAFF. DNA of the CDR3: TGTGCCAGCAGCCCAGGACAGAACACTGAAGCTTTCTTT.

The rearrangement links TRBV6-1 to TRBJ2-1; tentative D call: TRBD2 (5 bases). Deletions cut 3 bases from V and 5 bases from J, with 17 bases between. The germline gives CDR1 MNHNS, CDR2 SASEGT. The CDR3 has 16 residues. The CDR3 DNA is TGTGCCAGCAGTGATATCCTAGCCCCGCCCAACAATGAGCAGTTCTTC. This codes for CASSDILAPPNNEQFF.

The gene calls are TRBV2 and TRBJ2-7, with a possible D match to TRBD1 (5 bases). Germline CDR1 and CDR2: SNHLY and FYNNEI. V was pared by 3 bases and J by 2 bases, with 14 bases between. There are 15 residues in the CDR3. As DNA, the CDR3 is TGTGCCAGCAGTGACCCCCGACAGACCCCCTACGAGCAGTACTTC. Translated, it gives CASSDPRQTPYEQYF.